This T cell receptor (beta chain) was sequenced for a study of blood T cell repertoires in COVID-19 (TCRdb year 2020). Regarding the complete study: Collaborator samples came from the United States, Italy and Spain and covered acute and convalescent phases of COVID-19. Nearly every sample came with metadata listing a de-identified subject ID, COVID-19 status, age in years and sex. Samples were obtained from the ongoing ImmuneRACE study (first 160 participants) and from 1,200 or so subjects provided by 6 global collaborators. The repertoires were released in a freely available public database meant as a resource for research on the immune response to SARS-CoV-2. The material from the prospective study consisted of cDNA or gDNA derived from T cells, B-cell-depleted T cells, or PBMCs. Where HLA class I and class II types were available, the types were taken from metadata supplied by the sample provider, not from assay-based typing. Subjects who had been exposed to COVID-19, were actively infected with it, or had recovered from it provided the deeply sampled blood TCRbeta repertoires that made up the dataset.

Enrolling through a virtual design, the prospective study's participants ranged in age from roughly 18 to 89 years and lived across some 23 United States geographic areas. To assign participants to cohorts, the prospective study relied on clinical history that participants themselves reported in a screening survey and a study questionnaire. Recovered participants in ImmuneRACE Cohort 3 were defined as having two consecutive negative NP/OP PCR tests, clearance from a healthcare professional, or resolution of symptoms. Mobile phlebotomists in the prospective study collected whole blood, serum and a nasopharyngeal or oropharyngeal swab from every participant. Prospective study participants could optionally give additional blood draws and questionnaires over a roughly two-month period. Before DNA extraction, blood samples from the prospective study were shipped at room temperature or frozen. The CDR3 has 15 amino acids, counting the end cysteine and phenylalanine. Here the CDR3 DNA is all that survives: 45 bases in frame from base 1. V drops 0 bases and J drops 7 bases, leaving 10 bases in between. CDR1 and CDR2, looked up from the germline V gene, are LGHNA and YSLEER.

Concerning this clone itself: The antigen it binds to is not known. No quality values exist for individual bases; no much larger clone is one base distant.

TCRbeta CDR3 regions were amplified from genomic DNA by means of the immunoSEQ Assay, a bias-controlled multiplex PCR. The original methods were these. The number of nucleated cells in each sample was estimated from the amplification of reference gene primers within the assay. To quantify the absolute abundance of each unique TCRbeta CDR3 rearrangement, sequence reads were collapsed and filtered. For each sample, productive Simpson clonality was calculated as the square root of Simpson's diversity index over productive rearrangements. TCRdb mirrors the immuneACCESS table, restricted to in-frame sequences. Some clones are absent from its copies; in checked studies, under half trace to an unresolved V gene, and the reason for the others is unknown. D and trimming were read from the DNA, whereas the V and J calls and clone size are those reported in that table. This sample has a few hundred thousand clones in its table, and 75% to 90% of those were observed once. The ten largest clones capture around 5.1% of the sample.

Points the paper makes about the study in general: How much clinical and demographic metadata was included differed by source and by participant, and the metadata was provided uncurated.

The sequence derives from a woman aged 50 to 60 who had recovered from COVID-19. Input material: PBMCs or T cells enriched from blood (not recorded which). The V and J genes are TRBV4-3 and TRBJ1-6; the D gene is perhaps TRBD1, from 5 matching bases. In nucleotide form, the sequence is TGCGCCAGCAGCCAAGACGGTAGGGGAAATTCACCCCTCCACTTT. Its protein is CASSQDGRGNSPLHF.